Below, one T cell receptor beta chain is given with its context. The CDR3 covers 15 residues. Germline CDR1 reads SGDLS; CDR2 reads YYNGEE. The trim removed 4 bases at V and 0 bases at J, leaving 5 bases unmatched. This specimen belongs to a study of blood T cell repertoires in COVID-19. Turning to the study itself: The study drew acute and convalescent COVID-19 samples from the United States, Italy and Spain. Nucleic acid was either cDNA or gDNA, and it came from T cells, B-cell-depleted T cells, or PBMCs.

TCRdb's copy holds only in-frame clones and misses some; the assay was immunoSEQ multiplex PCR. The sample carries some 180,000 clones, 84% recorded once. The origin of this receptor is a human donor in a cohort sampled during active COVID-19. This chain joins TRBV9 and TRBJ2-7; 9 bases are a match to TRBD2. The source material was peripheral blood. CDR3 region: CASSRGLASSYEQYF. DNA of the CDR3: TGTGCCAGCAGCCGAGGACTAGCGAGCTCCTACGAGCAGTACTTC.